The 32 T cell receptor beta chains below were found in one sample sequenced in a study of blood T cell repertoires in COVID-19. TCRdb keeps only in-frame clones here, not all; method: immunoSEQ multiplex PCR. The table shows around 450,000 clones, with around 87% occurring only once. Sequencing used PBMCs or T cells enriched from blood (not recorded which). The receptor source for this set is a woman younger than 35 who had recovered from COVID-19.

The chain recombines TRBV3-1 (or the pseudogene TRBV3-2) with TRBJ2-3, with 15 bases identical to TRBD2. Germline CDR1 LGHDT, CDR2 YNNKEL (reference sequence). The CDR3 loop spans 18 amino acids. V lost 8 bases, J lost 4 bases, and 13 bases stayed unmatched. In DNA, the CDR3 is TGTGCCAGCTCCACCCGAGGACTAGCGGGGGGGGGCCCAGATACGCAGTATTTT. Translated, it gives CASSTRGLAGGGPDTQYF.

In DNA form, the CDR3 reads TGTGCCAGCAGCTTGGACACGGGGGGGGATGAAAAACTGTTTTTT. It codes for CASSLDTGGDEKLFF. The rearrangement uses TRBV5-4 and TRBJ1-4, with D maybe TRBD1 (5 bases). CDR1 and CDR2 (germline): SGHNT, YYREEE (reference sequence). CDR3 length equals 15 residues. The V gene lost 0 bases and the J gene lost 6 bases, with 12 bases spanning the gap.

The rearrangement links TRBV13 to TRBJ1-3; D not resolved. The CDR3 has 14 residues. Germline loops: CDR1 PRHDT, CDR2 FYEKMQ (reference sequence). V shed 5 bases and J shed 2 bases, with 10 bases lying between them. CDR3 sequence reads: CASSVGITGNTIYF. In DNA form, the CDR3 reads TGTGCCAGCAGCGTCGGTATAACTGGAAACACCATATATTTT.

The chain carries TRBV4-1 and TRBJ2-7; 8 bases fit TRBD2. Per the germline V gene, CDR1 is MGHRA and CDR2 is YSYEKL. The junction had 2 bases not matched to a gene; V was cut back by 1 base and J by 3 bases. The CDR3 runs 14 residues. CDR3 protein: CASSQAAGGYEQYF. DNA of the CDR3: TGCGCCAGCAGCCAAGCGGCGGGGGGCTACGAGCAGTACTTC.

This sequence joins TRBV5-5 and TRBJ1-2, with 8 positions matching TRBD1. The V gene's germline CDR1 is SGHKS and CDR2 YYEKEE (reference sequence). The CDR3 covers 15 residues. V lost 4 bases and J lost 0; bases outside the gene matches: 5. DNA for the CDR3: TGTGCCAGCAGCCTCTTGACAGGGGCTAACTATGGCTACACCTTC. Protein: CASSLLTGANYGYTF.

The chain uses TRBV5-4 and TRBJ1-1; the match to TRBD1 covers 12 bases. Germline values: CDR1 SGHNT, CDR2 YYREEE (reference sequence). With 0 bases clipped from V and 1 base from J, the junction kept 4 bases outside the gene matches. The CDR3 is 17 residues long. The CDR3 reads CASSLAGQGAPNTEAFF. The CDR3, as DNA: TGTGCCAGCAGCTTGGCGGGACAGGGGGCGCCGAACACTGAAGCTTTCTTT.

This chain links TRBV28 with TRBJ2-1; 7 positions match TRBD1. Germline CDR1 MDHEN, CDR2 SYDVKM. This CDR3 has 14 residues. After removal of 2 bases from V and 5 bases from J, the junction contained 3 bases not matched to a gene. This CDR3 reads CASSLEGAHNEQFF. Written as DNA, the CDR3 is TGTGCCAGCAGTTTAGAGGGGGCCCACAATGAGCAGTTCTTC.

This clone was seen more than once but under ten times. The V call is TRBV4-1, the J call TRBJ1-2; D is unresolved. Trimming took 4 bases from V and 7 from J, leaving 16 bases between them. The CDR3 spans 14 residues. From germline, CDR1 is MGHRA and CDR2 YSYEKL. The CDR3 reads CASSPSGLHAGYTF. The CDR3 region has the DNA TGCGCCAGCAGCCCCAGCGGGCTCCATGCTGGCTACACCTTC.

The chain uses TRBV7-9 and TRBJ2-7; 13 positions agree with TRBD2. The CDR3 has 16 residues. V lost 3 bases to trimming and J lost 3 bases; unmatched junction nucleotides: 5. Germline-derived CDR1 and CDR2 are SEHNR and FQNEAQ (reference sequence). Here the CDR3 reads CASSFPGLAGDYEQYF. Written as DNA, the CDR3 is TGTGCCAGCAGCTTCCCAGGACTAGCGGGGGACTACGAGCAGTACTTC.

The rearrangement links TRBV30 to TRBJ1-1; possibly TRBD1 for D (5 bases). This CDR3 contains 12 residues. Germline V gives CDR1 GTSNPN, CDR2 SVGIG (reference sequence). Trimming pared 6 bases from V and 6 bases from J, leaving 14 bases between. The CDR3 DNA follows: TGTGCCTGCTCGCAGGGTTCGGCTGAAGCTTTCTTT. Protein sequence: CACSQGSAEAFF.

The CDR3 spells CASSQDIDSRNTIYF. The DNA of the CDR3 is TGCGCCAGCAGCCAAGATATAGACTCCAGAAACACCATATATTTT. This chain connects TRBV4-1 to TRBJ1-3, with D uncertain. The germline V gene has CDR1 MGHRA and CDR2 YSYEKL. The V end was cut by 0 bases, the J end by 5 bases, with 11 bases between. The CDR3 length is 15 residues.

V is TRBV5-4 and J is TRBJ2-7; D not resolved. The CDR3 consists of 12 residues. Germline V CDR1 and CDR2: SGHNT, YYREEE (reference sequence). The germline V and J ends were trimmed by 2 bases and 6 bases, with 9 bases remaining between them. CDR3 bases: TGTGCCAGCAGCTTAAGGTCAGGCGAGCAGTACTTC. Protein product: CASSLRSGEQYF. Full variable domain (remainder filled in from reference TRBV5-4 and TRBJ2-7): ETGVTQSPTHLIKTRGQQVTLRCSSQSGHNTVSWYQQALGQGPQFIFQYYREEENGRGNFPPRFSGLQFPNYSSELNVNALELDDSALYLCASSLRSGEQYFGPGTRLTVT.

This chain's CDR3 is CASRIGVGTEAFF. The CDR3 nucleotides are TGTGCCAGCAGGATAGGGGTTGGGACTGAAGCTTTCTTT. The chain uses TRBV12-3 or TRBV12-4 and TRBJ1-1; possibly TRBD1 for D (5 bases). This CDR3 spans 13 amino acids. Trimming shortened V by 6 bases and J by 5 bases, and 13 bases separated the two germline ends.

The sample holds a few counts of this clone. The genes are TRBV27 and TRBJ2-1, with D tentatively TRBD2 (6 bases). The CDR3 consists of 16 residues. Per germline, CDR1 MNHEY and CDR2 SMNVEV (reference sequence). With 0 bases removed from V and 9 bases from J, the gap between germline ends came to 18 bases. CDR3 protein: CASSLSLGQGGGEQFF. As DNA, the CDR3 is TGTGCCAGCAGTTTATCTCTCGGGCAGGGAGGTGGTGAGCAGTTCTTC.

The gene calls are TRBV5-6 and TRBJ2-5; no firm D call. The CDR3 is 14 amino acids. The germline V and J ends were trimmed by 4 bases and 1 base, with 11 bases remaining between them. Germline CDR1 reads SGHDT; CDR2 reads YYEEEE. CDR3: CASSPPNSQETQYF. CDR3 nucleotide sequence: TGTGCCAGCAGCCCCCCGAACAGCCAAGAGACCCAGTACTTC.

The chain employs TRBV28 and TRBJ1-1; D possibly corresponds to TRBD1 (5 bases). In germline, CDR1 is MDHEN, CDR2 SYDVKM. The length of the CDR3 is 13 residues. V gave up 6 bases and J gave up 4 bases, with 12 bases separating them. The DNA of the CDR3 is TGTGCCAGCAGACTTTACGGGGGCACTGAAGCTTTCTTT. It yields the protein CASRLYGGTEAFF.

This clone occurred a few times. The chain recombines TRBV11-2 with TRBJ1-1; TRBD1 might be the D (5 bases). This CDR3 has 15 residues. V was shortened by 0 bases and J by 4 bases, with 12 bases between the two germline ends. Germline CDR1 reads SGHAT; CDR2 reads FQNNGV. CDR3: CASSLDRVLGTEAFF. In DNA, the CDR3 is TGTGCCAGCAGCTTAGACAGGGTATTGGGCACTGAAGCTTTCTTT. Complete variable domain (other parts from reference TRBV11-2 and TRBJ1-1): EAGVAQSPRYKIIEKRQSVAFWCNPISGHATLYWYQQILGQGPKLLIQFQNNGVVDDSQLPKDRFSAERLKGVDSTLKIQPAKLEDSAVYLCASSLDRVLGTEAFFGQGTRLTVV.

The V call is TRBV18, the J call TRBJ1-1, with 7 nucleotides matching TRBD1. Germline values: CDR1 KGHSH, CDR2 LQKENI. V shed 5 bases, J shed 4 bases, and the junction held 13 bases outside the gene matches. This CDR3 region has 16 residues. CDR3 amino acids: CASSIGTVSFVTEAFF. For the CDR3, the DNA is TGTGCCAGCTCAATTGGGACAGTTAGTTTTGTCACTGAAGCTTTCTTT.

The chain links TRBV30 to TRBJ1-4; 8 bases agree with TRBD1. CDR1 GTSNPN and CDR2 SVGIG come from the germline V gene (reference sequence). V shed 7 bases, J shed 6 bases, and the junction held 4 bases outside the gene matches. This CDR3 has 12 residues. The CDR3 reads CASTGVDEKLFF. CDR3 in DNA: TGTGCCTCGACAGGGGTGGATGAAAAACTGTTTTTT.

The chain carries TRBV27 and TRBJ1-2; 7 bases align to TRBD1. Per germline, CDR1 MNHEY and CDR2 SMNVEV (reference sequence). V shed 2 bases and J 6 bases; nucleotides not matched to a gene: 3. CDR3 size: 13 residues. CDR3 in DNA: TGTGCCAGCAGTTTAAGAGGGGGCAATGGCTACACCTTC. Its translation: CASSLRGGNGYTF.

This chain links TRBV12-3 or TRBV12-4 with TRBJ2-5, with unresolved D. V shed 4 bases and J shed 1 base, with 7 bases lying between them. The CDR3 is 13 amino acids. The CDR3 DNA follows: TGTGCCAGCAGTTCGGGTAGCCAAGAGACCCAGTACTTC. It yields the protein CASSSGSQETQYF.

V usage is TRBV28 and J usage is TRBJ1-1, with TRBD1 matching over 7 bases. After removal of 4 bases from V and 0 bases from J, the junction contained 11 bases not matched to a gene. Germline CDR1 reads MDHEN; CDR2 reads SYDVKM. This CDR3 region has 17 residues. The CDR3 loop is CASSSTLKGALNTEAFF. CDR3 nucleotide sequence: TGTGCCAGCAGTTCTACTTTAAAGGGGGCCCTGAACACTGAAGCTTTCTTT.

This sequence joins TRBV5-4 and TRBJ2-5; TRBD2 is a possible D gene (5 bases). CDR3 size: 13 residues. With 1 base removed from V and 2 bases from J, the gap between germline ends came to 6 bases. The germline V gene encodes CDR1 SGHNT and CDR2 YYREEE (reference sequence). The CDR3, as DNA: TGTGCCAGCAGCTTGTCGGGGCAAGAGACCCAGTACTTC. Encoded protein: CASSLSGQETQYF.

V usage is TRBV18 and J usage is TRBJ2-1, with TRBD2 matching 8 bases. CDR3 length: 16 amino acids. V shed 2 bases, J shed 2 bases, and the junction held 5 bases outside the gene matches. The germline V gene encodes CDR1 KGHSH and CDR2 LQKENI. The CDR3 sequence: CASSPSAGGPYNEQFF. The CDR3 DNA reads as TGTGCCAGCTCACCATCGGCGGGGGGACCCTACAATGAGCAGTTCTTC.

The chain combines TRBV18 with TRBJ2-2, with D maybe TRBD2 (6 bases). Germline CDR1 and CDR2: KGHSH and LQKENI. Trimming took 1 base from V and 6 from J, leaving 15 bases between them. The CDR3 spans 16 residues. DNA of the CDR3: TGTGCCAGCTCACCACTCAAGCGATTAGCGGCCGGGGAGCTGTTTTTT. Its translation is CASSPLKRLAAGELFF.

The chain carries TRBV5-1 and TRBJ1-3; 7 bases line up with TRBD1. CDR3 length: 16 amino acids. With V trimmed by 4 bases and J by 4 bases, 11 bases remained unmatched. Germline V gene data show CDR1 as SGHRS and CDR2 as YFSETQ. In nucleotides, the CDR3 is TGCGCCAGCAGCCTATCCCTACAGGGGCCCGGAAACACCATATATTTT. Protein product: CASSLSLQGPGNTIYF.

CDR3 bases: TGCGCCAGCAGCTTTTCCTGGGCCACTGAAGCTTTCTTT. This gives the protein CASSFSWATEAFF. J is TRBJ1-1 and V is TRBV5-1; D not resolved. Trimming took 2 bases from V and 4 from J, leaving 9 bases between them. Germline V CDR1 and CDR2: SGHRS, YFSETQ. This CDR3 is built from 13 residues.

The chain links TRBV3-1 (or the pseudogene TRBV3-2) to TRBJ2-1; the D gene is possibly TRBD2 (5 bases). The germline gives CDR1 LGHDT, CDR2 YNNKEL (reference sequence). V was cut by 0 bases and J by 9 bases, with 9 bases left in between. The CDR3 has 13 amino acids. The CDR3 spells CASSQDDEGEQFF. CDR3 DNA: TGTGCCAGCAGCCAAGATGACGAGGGTGAGCAGTTCTTC.

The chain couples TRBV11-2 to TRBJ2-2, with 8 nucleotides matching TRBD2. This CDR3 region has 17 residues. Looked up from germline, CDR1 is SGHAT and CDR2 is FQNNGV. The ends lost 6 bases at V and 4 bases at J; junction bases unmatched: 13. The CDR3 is CASSSPSGGTSTGELFF. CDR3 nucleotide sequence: TGTGCCAGCAGTTCGCCTTCGGGGGGGACAAGCACCGGGGAGCTGTTTTTT.

CDR3 sequence reads: CASSLWDTLTNEQFF. DNA for the CDR3: TGTGCCAGCAGCTTATGGGACACCCTCACCAATGAGCAGTTCTTC. This chain connects TRBV11-2 to TRBJ2-1, with D possibly TRBD1 on 6 matching bases. Trimming removed 2 bases from V and 6 bases from J, with 14 bases in between. The CDR3 covers 15 residues. Looked up from germline, CDR1 is SGHAT and CDR2 is FQNNGV.

The DNA for the CDR3 is TGTGCCAGCAGCCACGCAAGTCGCCCAGGGGACCGCTATGGCTACACCTTC. Amino acid sequence: CASSHASRPGDRYGYTF. The chain recombines TRBV3-1 (or the pseudogene TRBV3-2) with TRBJ1-2, with a possible D match to TRBD1 (6 bases). Trimming removed 3 bases from V and 4 bases from J, with 21 bases in between. The CDR3 is made up of 17 amino acids. Germline loops: CDR1 LGHDT, CDR2 YNNKEL (reference sequence).

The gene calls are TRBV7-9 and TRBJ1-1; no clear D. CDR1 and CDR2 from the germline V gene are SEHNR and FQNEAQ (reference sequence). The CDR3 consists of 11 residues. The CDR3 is CAYAGNTEAFF. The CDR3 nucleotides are TGTGCGTACGCGGGGAACACTGAAGCTTTCTTT.